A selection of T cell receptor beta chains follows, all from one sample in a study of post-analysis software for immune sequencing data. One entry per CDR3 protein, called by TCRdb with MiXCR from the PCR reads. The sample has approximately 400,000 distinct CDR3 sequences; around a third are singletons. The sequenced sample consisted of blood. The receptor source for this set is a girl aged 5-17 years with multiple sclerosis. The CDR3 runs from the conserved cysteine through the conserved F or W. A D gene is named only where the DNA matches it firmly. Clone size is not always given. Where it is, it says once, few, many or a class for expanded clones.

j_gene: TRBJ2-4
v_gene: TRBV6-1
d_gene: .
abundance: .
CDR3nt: TGTGCCAGCAGTGGGGGTCCTGGGGGGCGCGAGGCCAAAAACATTCAGTACTTC
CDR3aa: CASSGGPGGREAKNIQYF

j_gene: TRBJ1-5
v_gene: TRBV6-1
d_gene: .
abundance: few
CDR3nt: TGTGCCATGGGAGGGGTTCTAAATCAGCCCCAGCATTTT
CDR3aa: CAMGGVLNQPQHF

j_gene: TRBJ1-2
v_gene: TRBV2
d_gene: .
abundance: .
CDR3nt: TGTGCCAGCAGTGAAGCAACTAACTATGGCTACACCTTC
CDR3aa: CASSEATNYGYTF

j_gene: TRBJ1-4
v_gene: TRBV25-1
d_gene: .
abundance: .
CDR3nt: TGTGCCAGCAGTGATACCCTTTGGGACCGGGGAAAACTGTTTTTT
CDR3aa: CASSDTLWDRGKLFF

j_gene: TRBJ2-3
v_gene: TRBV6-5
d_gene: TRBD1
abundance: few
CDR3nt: TGTGCCAGCAGTTACTCGATGGGACAGGGGGCAGATACGCAGTATTTT
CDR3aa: CASSYSMGQGADTQYF

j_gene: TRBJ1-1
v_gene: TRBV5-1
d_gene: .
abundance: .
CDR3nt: TGCGCCAGCAGCTCCGACCGAGGTTGGAACACTGAAGCTTTCTTT
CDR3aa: CASSSDRGWNTEAFF

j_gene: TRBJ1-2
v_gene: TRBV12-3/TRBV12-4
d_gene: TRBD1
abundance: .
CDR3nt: TGTGCCAGCAGTTTTTCCGACAGGGCTCATGGCCACACCTTC
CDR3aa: CASSFSDRAHGHTF

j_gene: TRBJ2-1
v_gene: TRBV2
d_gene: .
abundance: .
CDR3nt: TGTGCCAGCAGCCCAGCGGGCTCCTACAATGAGCAGTTCTTC
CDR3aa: CASSPAGSYNEQFF

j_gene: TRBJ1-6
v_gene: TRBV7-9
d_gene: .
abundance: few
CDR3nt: TGTGCCAGCAGCTTACAGAGGGGGTCACCCCTCCACTTT
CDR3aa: CASSLQRGSPLHF

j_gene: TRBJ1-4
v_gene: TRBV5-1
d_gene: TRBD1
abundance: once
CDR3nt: TGCGCCAGCAGCACCATCGGACAGGGCGGAAATGAAAAACTGTTTTTT
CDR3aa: CASSTIGQGGNEKLFF

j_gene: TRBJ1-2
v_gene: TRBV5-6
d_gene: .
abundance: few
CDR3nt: TGTGCCAGCAGCTTACCATACATGCAGGGCTATGGCTACACCTTC
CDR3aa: CASSLPYMQGYGYTF

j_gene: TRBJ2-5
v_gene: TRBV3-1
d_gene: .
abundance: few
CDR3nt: TGTGCCAGCAGCCTCGCTCCCCCTCGGGTGACCCAGTACTTC
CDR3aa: CASSLAPPRVTQYF

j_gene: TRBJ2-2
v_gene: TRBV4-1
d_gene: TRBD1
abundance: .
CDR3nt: TGCGCCAGCAGCCAAGGGACAGGAAACACCGGGGAGCTGTTTTTT
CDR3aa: CASSQGTGNTGELFF

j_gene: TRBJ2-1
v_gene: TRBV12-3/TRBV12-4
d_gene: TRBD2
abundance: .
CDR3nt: TGTGCCAGCAGGTCTAGCGGGGGATCCTACAATGAGCAGTTCTTC
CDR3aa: CASRSSGGSYNEQFF

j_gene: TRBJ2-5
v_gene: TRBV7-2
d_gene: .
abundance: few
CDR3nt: TGTGCCAGCAGAGGCTCAGTATACGAGGAGACCCAGTACTTC
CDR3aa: CASRGSVYEETQYF

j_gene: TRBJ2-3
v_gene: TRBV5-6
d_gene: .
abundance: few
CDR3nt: TGTGCCAGCAGCTTTCGGTCGTCTAGCACAGATACGCAGTATTTT
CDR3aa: CASSFRSSSTDTQYF

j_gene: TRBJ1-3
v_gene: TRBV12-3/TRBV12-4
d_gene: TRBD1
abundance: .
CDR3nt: TGTGCCAGCAGACAGGGGAGCCACTCTGGAAACACCATATATTTT
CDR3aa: CASRQGSHSGNTIYF

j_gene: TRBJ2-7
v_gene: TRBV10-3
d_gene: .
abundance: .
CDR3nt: TGTGCCATCAGCCAGGATGCCTACGAGCAGTACTTC
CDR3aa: CAISQDAYEQYF

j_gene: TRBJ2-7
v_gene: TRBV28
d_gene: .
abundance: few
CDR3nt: TGTGCCAGCAGTTTTTCGTTAGTGGCTAGCTCCTACGAGCAGTACTTC
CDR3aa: CASSFSLVASSYEQYF

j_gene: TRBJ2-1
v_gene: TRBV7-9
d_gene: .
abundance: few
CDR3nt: TGTGCCAGCAGCTTATGGGGGGGCGGGGAGCTTAATGAGCAGTTCTTC
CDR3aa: CASSLWGGGELNEQFF

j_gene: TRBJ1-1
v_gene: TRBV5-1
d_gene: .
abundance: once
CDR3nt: TGCGCCAGCAGCTTGGTATCAGGGTTGAACACTGAAGCTTTCTTT
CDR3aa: CASSLVSGLNTEAFF